Below, one T cell receptor (beta chain) is given with its context. The V end was cut by 4 bases, the J end by 1 base, with 13 bases between. Germline-derived CDR1 and CDR2 are SGHTA and FQGTGA. This CDR3 spans 16 amino acids. The data were obtained in a study of T-cell memory formation after mild COVID-19. TCRdb re-called the 5' RACE reads with MiXCR, one entry per CDR3 protein. The sample includes 300,000 to 350,000 distinct CDR3 sequences, just under 20% of them seen just once. The sequence derives from a man younger than 35 who had mild COVID-19 (a few samples of this study predate the infection). Cell type and time point are not known. This sequence joins TRBV7-3 and TRBJ2-2, with D possibly matching TRBD2 (6 bases). Source material: PBMCs or a T cell subset sorted from them (not recorded which). As DNA, the CDR3 is TGTGCCAGCAGCTCTCGGAGGGGCCTGAACACCGGGGAGCTGTTTTTT. Protein sequence: CASSSRRGLNTGELFF.